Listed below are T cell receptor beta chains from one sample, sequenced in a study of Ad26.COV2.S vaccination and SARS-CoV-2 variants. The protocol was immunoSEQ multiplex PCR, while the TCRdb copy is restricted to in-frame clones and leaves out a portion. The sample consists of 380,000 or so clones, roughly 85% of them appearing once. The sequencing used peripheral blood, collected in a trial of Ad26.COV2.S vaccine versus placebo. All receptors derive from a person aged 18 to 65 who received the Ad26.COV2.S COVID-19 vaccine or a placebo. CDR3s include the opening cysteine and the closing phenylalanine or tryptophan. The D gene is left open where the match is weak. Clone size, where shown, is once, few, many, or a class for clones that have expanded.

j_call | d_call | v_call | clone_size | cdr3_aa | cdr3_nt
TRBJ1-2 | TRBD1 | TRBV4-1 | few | CASSQDPGQGISDGYTF | TGCGCCAGCAGCCAAGATCCTGGACAGGGTATATCGGATGGCTACACCTTC
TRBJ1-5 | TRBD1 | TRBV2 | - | CATKGQADQPQHF | TGTGCCACCAAAGGACAGGCGGATCAGCCCCAGCATTTT
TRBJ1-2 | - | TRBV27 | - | CASSQGGGYTF | TGTGCCAGCAGCCAGGGCGGCGGCTACACCTTC
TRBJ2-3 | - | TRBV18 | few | CASSPGVTDTQYF | TGTGCCAGCTCCCCGGGGGTCACAGATACGCAGTATTTT
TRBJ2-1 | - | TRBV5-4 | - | CASSYASREQFF | TGTGCCAGCAGTTATGCATCTAGGGAGCAGTTCTTC
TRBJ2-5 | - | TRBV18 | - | CASSRYRDQETQYF | TGTGCCAGCTCACGGTACAGGGATCAAGAGACCCAGTACTTC
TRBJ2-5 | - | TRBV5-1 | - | CASTLAGARGETQYF | TGCGCCAGCACCTTGGCGGGAGCAAGGGGGGAGACCCAGTACTTC
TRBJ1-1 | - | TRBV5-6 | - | CASSFGWARRATEAFF | TGTGCCAGCAGCTTTGGGTGGGCTCGTAGGGCCACTGAAGCTTTCTTT
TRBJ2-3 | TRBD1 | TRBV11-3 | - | CAGHRGRRDTQYF | TGTGCCGGACACAGGGGGCGTAGAGATACGCAGTATTTT
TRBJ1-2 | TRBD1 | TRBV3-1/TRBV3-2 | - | CASSLPHKTGIGYTF | TGTGCCAGCAGCCTCCCCCATAAGACAGGGATCGGCTACACCTTC
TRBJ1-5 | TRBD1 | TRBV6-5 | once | CASSYSRGYQPQHF | TGTGCCAGCAGTTACTCCAGGGGGTATCAGCCCCAGCATTTT
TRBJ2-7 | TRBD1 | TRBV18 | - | CASSPSGTGFYEQYF | TGTGCCAGCTCACCTTCCGGGACAGGGTTCTACGAGCAGTACTTC
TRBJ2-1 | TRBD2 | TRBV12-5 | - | CASGLGLAGPYNEQFF | TGTGCTAGTGGTTTGGGGTTAGCGGGACCCTACAATGAGCAGTTCTTC
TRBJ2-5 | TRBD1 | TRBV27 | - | CASSSQGASEETQYF | TGTGCCAGCAGTTCACAGGGGGCGAGTGAAGAGACCCAGTACTTC
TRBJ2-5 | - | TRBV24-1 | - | CATELGETQYF | TGTGCCACCGAACTCGGCGAGACCCAGTACTTC
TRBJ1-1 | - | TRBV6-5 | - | CASSWPGSTEAFF | TGTGCCAGCAGTTGGCCGGGATCCACTGAAGCTTTCTTT
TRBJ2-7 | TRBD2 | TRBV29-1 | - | CSATSGLEQYF | TGCAGCGCGACTAGCGGGCTCGAGCAGTACTTC
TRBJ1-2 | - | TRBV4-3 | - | CASSQVPGVGGYTF | TGCGCCAGCAGCCAAGTACCCGGCGTTGGTGGCTACACCTTC
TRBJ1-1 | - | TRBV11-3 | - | CASSLGGERTEAFF | TGTGCCAGCAGCTTAGGCGGGGAGCGCACTGAAGCTTTCTTT
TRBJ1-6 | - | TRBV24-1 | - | CATPHTSPLHF | TGTGCCACCCCCCACACCTCACCCCTCCACTTT
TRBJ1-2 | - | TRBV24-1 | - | CATGYSGGYTF | TGTGCCACCGGTTACAGCGGTGGCTACACCTTC
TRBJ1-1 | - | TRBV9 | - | CASSAGGNEAFF | TGTGCCAGCAGCGCGGGGGGGAATGAAGCTTTCTTT